This entry lists 4 T cell receptor beta chains sequenced from one sample in a study of beta chain features in type 1 diabetes. Findings and caveats of the study: People with Type 1 diabetes carried modestly yet significantly shorter TCRB CDR3s in all four CD4+ subsets.

Their cognate antigens are unknown. Reverse transcription of all isolated RNA meant that expressed TCRB transcripts were sequenced. TCRdb's copy holds only in-frame clones and misses some; the assay was immunoSEQ multiplex PCR. In the table there are 300,000 to 400,000 clones, approximately 9.9% of which are singletons. The material sequenced was central memory CD4+ T cells from blood. The receptors were gathered from a man aged 25-45 years with type 1 diabetes.

This clone appeared a few times. The rearrangement uses TRBV7-6 and TRBJ1-6, with D possibly TRBD1 on 5 matching bases. CDR1 is SGHVS, CDR2 FNYEAQ, per germline. The CDR3 extends over 16 amino acids. Trimming removed 0 bases at V and 7 bases at J, with 13 bases between. The CDR3 spells CASSLAGERGNSPLHF. Written as DNA, the CDR3 is TGTGCCAGCAGCTTAGCGGGCGAGAGGGGCAATTCACCCCTCCACTTT.

The sample holds a few counts of this clone. The CDR3 here is CASSQDPGDTEAFF. CDR3 bases: TGCGCCAGCAGCCAAGATCCAGGGGACACTGAAGCTTTCTTT. The chain joins TRBV4-3 to TRBJ1-1; D possibly corresponds to TRBD1 (6 bases). Trimming took off 0 bases at V and 3 bases at J, with 8 bases between the two ends. Germline CDR1 reads LGHNA; CDR2 reads YSLEER. The CDR3 contains 14 residues.

This clone was detected only a few times. The chain couples TRBV10-2 to TRBJ2-3; 8 bases agree with TRBD1. This CDR3 is 15 amino acids long. The V and J ends lost 6 bases and 2 bases, in that order; junction bases with no gene match: 7. CDR1 is WSHSY and CDR2 is SAAADI in the germline V gene. The CDR3 region is CASRATGVFTDTQYF. The DNA of the CDR3 is TGCGCCAGCAGGGCGACAGGGGTCTTCACAGATACGCAGTATTTT.

This clone showed up just a few times. This chain connects TRBV30 to TRBJ1-2; tentatively, D is TRBD1 (5 bases). CDR1 is GTSNPN, CDR2 SVGIG, per germline (reference sequence). This CDR3 comprises 16 residues. Trimming removed 0 bases at V and 3 bases at J, with 17 bases between. DNA for the CDR3: TGTGCCTGGAGTGTGTTAGGGGCTCTCAGCCACTATGGCTACACCTTC. Translating it yields CAWSVLGALSHYGYTF.